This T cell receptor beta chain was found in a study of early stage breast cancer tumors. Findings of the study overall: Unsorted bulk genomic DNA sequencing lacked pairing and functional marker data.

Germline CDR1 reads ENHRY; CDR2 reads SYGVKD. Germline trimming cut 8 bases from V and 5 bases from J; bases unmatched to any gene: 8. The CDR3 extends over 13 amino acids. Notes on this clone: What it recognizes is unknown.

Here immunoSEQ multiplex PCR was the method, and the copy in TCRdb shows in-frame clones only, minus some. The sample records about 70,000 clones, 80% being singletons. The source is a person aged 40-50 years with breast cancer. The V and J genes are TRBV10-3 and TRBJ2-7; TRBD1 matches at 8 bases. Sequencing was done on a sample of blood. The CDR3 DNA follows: TGTGCCATCGGTGCACAGGGGGTCAACGAGCAGTACTTC. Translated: CAIGAQGVNEQYF.